This T cell receptor (beta chain) was observed in a study of shared clonotypes between healthy human individuals (TCRdb year 2020). Background for the entire study: The cohort included three men and a couple of women between 18 and 49 years of age. Leukapheresis yielded between about 0.85 and 10 billion PBMCs per donor. For each donor, CD4 naive and CD4 memory were each given three plates, CD8 naive was given two plates, and CD8 memory was given one plate. Blood TCR repertoires of about 5 healthy adults were deeply sequenced to estimate repertoire size and the extent of clonotype sharing between individuals. Different laboratories and diverse techniques were used to prepare libraries and sequence TCR repertoires, to increase sequencing depth and limit assay-specific biases.

Using the deep immunoSEQ assay, multiplex PCR amplified TCR CDR3 regions from genomic DNA. Extracted genomic DNA from each cell subset was spread evenly across all wells of several immunoSEQ 96-well plates, with each plate serving as a replicate. For sorted subsets, about 210 ng of genomic DNA, equivalent to around 30,000 T cell genomes, went into each replicate PCR. Purified libraries were measured with a Qubit 3.0 fluorometer, size-checked on a Bioanalyzer 2100, and measured again with the KAPA Library Quantification kit. A separate single-read 150-cycle Illumina NextSeq 550 flow cell was used to sequence each immunoSEQ 96-well plate. Processing in the source paper ran as follows. The immunoSEQ output contained only junctional sequences without quality scores, so filtering could not match that applied to full-length reads. To assign V/J genes and CDR3, sequences were annotated against IMGT germline references using PyIR, a Python wrapper for IgBLAST v1.9. Reads with weak V/J assignments (E-value above 1e-6), missing CDR3, stop codons, out-of-frame junctions, or ambiguous translated residues were removed. A V3J clonotype was defined by an identical inferred V gene, J gene, and CDR3 amino acid sequence. Percentage overlap between repertoires was calculated by dividing the number of shared unique clonotypes by the size of the smaller repertoire. Three approaches were used to assess repertoire richness: RTK rarefaction, the Chao1 estimator, and Recon v2.1 estimates of unobserved clonotypes. For all TCRbeta clonotypes obtained by the gDNA method from a few donors, generation probabilities were computed with OLGA. TCRdb stores this immuneACCESS table with in-frame sequences only. Part of the clones is absent; in the studies checked, under half of the shortfall reflects unresolved V genes, and no reason is known for the rest. The DNA was the basis for D and trimming; V, J and clone size are from that table. The sample yields around 1.4 million clones; 98% were counted once. The ten largest clonotypes hold roughly 0.36% of the sample.

On this clone itself: It has no known antigen specificity. Mismatch with germline at one junction end may stem from a read error.

The paper as a whole reports these results and caveats: Compared with non-shared clonotypes, the clonotypes found in all four sorted-subset donors had higher generation probabilities. The genetic and exposure-history diversity represented was limited by the small number of donors. Across a few donors, around 5.4% of naive CD4, over 3% of naive CD8, roughly 2.3% of memory CD4, and roughly 0.41% of memory CD8 clonotypes were shared. Rarefaction of sorted-subset datasets indicated incomplete sequencing despite the large sequencing depth. Naive subsets generally had larger estimated clonotype richness than memory subsets did. Sampling was restricted to blood, and TCR repertoires in tissues likely differ from the TCR repertoires found in blood. Pairwise subsampling indicated that sequencing depth was expected to affect the degree of clonotype sharing among donors.

The donors were healthy, HIV-negative adults with no recently reported acute infections or vaccinations. Every donor was a Caucasian adult living in Nashville, Tennessee, USA. CD4+ T cells were enriched by magnetic negative selection, after which naive cells were positively selected on CD45RA and the negative fraction was taken as the memory subset. Blood was collected by leukapheresis, and PBMCs were isolated by Ficoll-Histopaque density gradient centrifugation and then cryopreserved in liquid nitrogen vapor phase. Analytical flow cytometry was used to check the purity and quantity of each magnetically sorted T cell population. From each sorted fraction, genomic DNA was isolated and quantified by UV absorbance on a Nanodrop 2000c. Counted from cysteine to phenylalanine, this CDR3 has 15 amino acids. This entry keeps only the CDR3 DNA: 45 bases, framed from base 1. Taken from the germline V gene (reference sequence), the CDR1 and CDR2 loops are SSHAT and FNYEAQ.

The receptor was isolated from a man younger than 45 in good health. Sequenced input: naive CD4+ T cells sorted from blood. The cell subset or site label of this sample denotes: CD45RA+ positively selected. The chain is made from TRBV7-7 and TRBJ2-2; the D segment cannot be called with confidence. In nucleotide form, the sequence is TGTGCTAGCAGCTTAGGTGTAGCGAACACCGGGGAGCTGTTTTTT. This gives the protein CASSLGVANTGELFF.